This TCR beta chain was captured by sequencing in a study of T cell changes during pregnancy in multiple sclerosis. This clone has just a few counts. Assay: immunoSEQ multiplex PCR; the TCRdb copy retains only in-frame clones and omits some. The sample has tens of thousands of clones, around nine tenths seen once. This sample comprised CD4+ T cells from peripheral blood mononuclear cells, obtained in the third trimester of pregnancy. The origin of this receptor is a female donor with multiple sclerosis, enrolled in a pregnancy study.

The CDR3 protein is CASSPRAGELFF. The DNA for the CDR3 is TGTGCCAGCAGTCCGCGGGCCGGGGAGCTGTTTTTT. The V and J genes are TRBV6-5 and TRBJ2-2; TRBD2 is a possible D gene (5 bases). The V and J ends lost 5 bases and 6 bases respectively, with 7 bases between them. This CDR3 contains 12 residues. Germline values: CDR1 MNHEY, CDR2 SVGAGI.